The rows below give T cell receptor beta chains drawn from one sample of a study of blood T cell repertoires in COVID-19. Generated by immunoSEQ multiplex PCR, the TCRdb table keeps only in-frame clones and is missing some. This table holds 110,000 to 150,000 clones, under 90% found once. The source material was peripheral blood. The origin of the receptors is a human donor in a cohort sampled during active COVID-19. CDR3s include the opening cysteine and the closing phenylalanine or tryptophan. D genes are given only for firm matches. Clone size is stated in some rows and not others, as once, few, many or a class when expanded.

TRBJ2-1	-	TRBV7-2	once	TGTGCCAGCAGCTTGGAAGGGGCGGCCTACAATGAGCAGTTCTTC	CASSLEGAAYNEQFF
TRBJ1-1	-	TRBV29-1	-	TGCAGCGCAAGGGGGGGGCCGAACACTGAAGCTTTCTTT	CSARGGPNTEAFF
TRBJ1-1	-	TRBV7-2	-	TGTGCCAGCAGCTTTAACCGGGGTGGCACTGAAGCTTTCTTT	CASSFNRGGTEAFF
TRBJ2-3	-	TRBV7-6	once	TGTGCCAGCAGCTCCCAAGGGGTCCGCACAGATACGCAGTATTTT	CASSSQGVRTDTQYF
TRBJ1-2	-	TRBV30	-	TGTGCCTGGGGTCGCGGGGGATATGGCTACACCTTC	CAWGRGGYGYTF
TRBJ2-7	-	TRBV11-3	-	TGTGCCAGCAGCTTAGGGGCAGGGTCGTTCAACGAGCAGTACTTC	CASSLGAGSFNEQYF
TRBJ2-5	TRBD2	TRBV27	-	TGTGCCAGCAGTTTAAGGGGTCGAGGTAGCGGGGGGCCCCTCCAAGAGACCCAGTACTTC	CASSLRGRGSGGPLQETQYF
TRBJ2-1	-	TRBV11-2	-	TGTGCCAGCAGCTTGTTAGGGGCTTCCTACAATGAGCAGTTCTTC	CASSLLGASYNEQFF
TRBJ2-5	-	TRBV4-3	-	TGCGCCAGCAGCCGAAAACTATGGGAGACCCAGTACTTC	CASSRKLWETQYF
TRBJ2-1	-	TRBV7-2	-	TGTGCCAGCAGCCCCCTGTTCGGGAATGAGCAGTTCTTC	CASSPLFGNEQFF
TRBJ1-1	-	TRBV19	-	TGTGCCAGTAGTACCACAGCAAACACTGAAGCTTTCTTT	CASSTTANTEAFF
TRBJ1-2	-	TRBV27	-	TGTGCCAGCAGTTTTGGGGCACACCATGGCTACACCTTC	CASSFGAHHGYTF
TRBJ2-7	TRBD2	TRBV6-5	-	TGTGCCAGCACCTACACTAGCGGGGGAGGCGAGCAGTACTTC	CASTYTSGGGEQYF
TRBJ1-6	TRBD1	TRBV27	-	TGTGCCAGCAGTCCCCGGACAGGGCTCTCCTATAATTCACCCCTCCACTTT	CASSPRTGLSYNSPLHF
TRBJ2-1	-	TRBV28	-	TGTGCCAGCGGTTCGCGGGCCTGGGAGCAGTTCTTC	CASGSRAWEQFF
TRBJ2-5	TRBD2	TRBV2	-	TGTGCCAGCAGTGTTAGCGGGGGGGCTGGGGAGACCCAGTACTTC	CASSVSGGAGETQYF
TRBJ1-4	TRBD1	TRBV7-6	-	TGTGCCAGCAGCTCCCTACCGGGACAGGGTAATGAAAAACTGTTTTTT	CASSSLPGQGNEKLFF
TRBJ2-3	-	TRBV6-2/TRBV6-3	-	TGTGCCAGCAGTTACCCAAAAACAGGGACAGATACGCAGTATTTT	CASSYPKTGTDTQYF
TRBJ1-2	-	TRBV6-2/TRBV6-3	-	TGTGCCAGCAGCCGTTCTGGGTCAGGGTATGGCTACACCTTC	CASSRSGSGYGYTF
TRBJ2-3	TRBD2	TRBV19	-	TGTGCCAGTAGTATCGAAGCGGGGGGCACAGATACGCAGTATTTT	CASSIEAGGTDTQYF
TRBJ1-4	-	TRBV10-3	-	TGTGCCATCAGTGATGGCGAAAAACTGTTTTTT	CAISDGEKLFF
TRBJ1-1	-	TRBV5-5	-	TGTGCCAGCAGCTTGGCGGGGGGGCCGCACACTGAAGCTTTCTTT	CASSLAGGPHTEAFF
TRBJ1-2	TRBD1	TRBV29-1	-	TGCAGCGTTGCGGGACAGGGTGGCTACACCTTC	CSVAGQGGYTF
TRBJ1-1	-	TRBV4-1	-	TGCGCCAGCAGCCCCGGCGGGGTGGGGGGGACTGAAGCTTTCTTT	CASSPGGVGGTEAFF
TRBJ1-1	-	TRBV6-4	-	TGTGCCAGCAGAGTACAGGACAGCCCTCGAGCTGAAGCTTTCTTT	CASRVQDSPRAEAFF
TRBJ1-1	-	TRBV6-4	many	TGTGCCAGCAGTGACTCTGCAGGGGCTAACACTGAAGCTTTCTTT	CASSDSAGANTEAFF
TRBJ1-1	-	TRBV19	-	TGTGCCAGTAGTGTACAGAGGAACACTGAAGCTTTCTTT	CASSVQRNTEAFF
TRBJ2-5	-	TRBV7-2	-	TGTGCCAGCAGCTTTCCTGCCAGGGTGCAAGAGACCCAGTACTTC	CASSFPARVQETQYF